This T cell receptor (beta chain) was observed in a study of response to subunit inactivated influenza vaccine. CDR1 SGHTA and CDR2 FQGNSA come from the germline V gene. Trimming stripped 2 bases from V and 1 base from J, with 17 bases between. The CDR3 sequence is 17 residues long. In TCRdb, the RT-PCR reads were re-called with MiXCR into one record per CDR3 protein. The repertoire has about 190,000 distinct CDR3 sequences, 13% to 15% of them found once; the top ten carry about a quarter. The sequence was collected from a middle-aged man who received an inactivated influenza vaccine. The sample consisted of CD8+ T cells sorted from PBMCs, taken roughly 5 days after vaccination. V is TRBV7-2 and J is TRBJ2-5; no clear D gene. The CDR3: CASSLRFRRTLQETQYF. As DNA, the CDR3 is TGTGCCAGCAGCTTACGTTTTCGCAGAACCCTCCAAGAGACCCAGTACTTC.